A few counts support the clone carrying this TCR beta chain. This entry is derived from a study of molecular identifiers for immune sequencing clone quantification. Overall study context: Replicates involved a five-way split of RNA from around 20,000 or 99,000 naive CD8 cells, with sequencing of four.

TCRdb reanalysed the PCR reads using MiXCR and keeps one entry per CDR3 protein. The sample contains approximately 630,000 distinct CDR3 sequences, around 25% of which appear only once. CDR1 and CDR2 from the germline V gene are MDHEN and SYDVKM. The CDR3 is 15 amino acids. V lost 7 bases and J lost 1, with 14 bases in between. The receptor comes from a human donor in good health. Some libraries in this study had Jurkat cell RNA spiked in. Sequencing input: naive CD8+ T cells from blood, with Jurkat cell RNA spiked in. Subset: FACS-sorted CD8+CD4-CCR7+CD45RA+ naive T cells. The chain is built from TRBV28 and TRBJ2-1, with a tentative D call TRBD2 (7 bases). CDR3 protein: CASTQGTTSYNEQFF. The CDR3 coding sequence is TGTGCCAGCACCCAGGGGACTACTTCCTACAATGAGCAGTTCTTC. The variable domain in full, completed from reference TRBV28 and TRBJ2-1, reads DVKVTQSSRYLVKRTGEKVFLECVQDMDHENMFWYRQDPGLGLRLIYFSYDVKMKEKGDIPEGYSVSREKKERFSLILESASTNQTSMYLCASTQGTTSYNEQFFGPGTRLTVL.